Following are 18 T cell receptor beta chains from one sample sequenced in a study of CD8 T cells in Susac syndrome. The RNA, roughly 0.45 to 1 ug, was put through reverse transcription using random hexamers. Via MiXCR, TCRdb re-called the immunoSEQ multiplex PCR reads, giving one row per CDR3 protein. The sample has approximately 46,000 distinct CDR3 sequences; 92% are singletons. Specimen: CD8+ T cells from PBMCs. These receptor sequences come from a human donor in good health.

This clonotype occurred once. The gene calls are TRBV7-2 and TRBJ2-7; no reliable D call. Between the trimmed V and J ends, which lost 0 bases and 0 bases, there was a span of 12 bases. The CDR3 spans 16 residues. CDR1 is SGHTA and CDR2 is FQGNSA in the germline V gene. CDR3 nucleotides: TGTGCCAGCAGCTTAGCAAAGAACGGTCCCTCCTACGAGCAGTACTTC. As protein: CASSLAKNGPSYEQYF.

CDR3 sequence reads: CASSGGQQFF. Written as DNA, the CDR3 is TGTGCCAGCAGTGGTGGACAGCAGTTCTTC. V is TRBV25-1 and J is TRBJ2-1; D uncertain. Germline V gene sequence: CDR1 MGHDK, CDR2 SYGVNS. The CDR3 length is 10 residues. Trimming shortened V by 4 bases and J by 11 bases, and 6 bases separated the two germline ends.

V is TRBV5-1 and J is TRBJ2-7; D uncertain. CDR1 is SGHRS and CDR2 is YFSETQ in the germline V gene. This CDR3 is built from 12 residues. Trimming shortened V by 1 base and J by 1 base, and 3 bases separated the two germline ends. The CDR3 is CASSLPSYEQYF. Written as DNA, the CDR3 is TGCGCCAGCAGCTTGCCGTCCTACGAGCAGTACTTC.

This chain's CDR3 is CAITDGRSYNEQFF. Here the CDR3 DNA reads TGTGCCATCACCGACGGGAGGTCCTACAATGAGCAGTTCTTC. The genes are TRBV10-3 and TRBJ2-1; TRBD2 matches 7 bases. V dropped 7 bases and J dropped 1; count of bases not matched to a gene: 4. Germline CDR1 reads ENHRY; CDR2 reads SYGVKD. This CDR3 comprises 14 residues.

This clonotype turned up a few times. The rearrangement uses TRBV5-1 and TRBJ2-7; 7 nucleotides match TRBD2. The CDR3 runs 15 residues. J gave up 5 bases and V 1 base, and 9 bases lay outside the gene matches. Germline CDR1 and CDR2: SGHRS and YFSETQ. CDR3 bases: TGCGCCAGCAGCTTGAATGGGGGGGGTCTCGACGAGCAGTACTTC. It specifies CASSLNGGGLDEQYF. Drawing the rest from reference TRBV5-1 and TRBJ2-7, the complete variable domain is KAGVTQTPRYLIKTRGQQVTLSCSPISGHRSVSWYQQTPGQGLQFLFEYFSETQRNKGNFPGRFSGRQFSNSRSEMNVSTLELGDSALYLCASSLNGGGLDEQYFGPGTRLTVT.

The chain combines TRBV9 with TRBJ1-2; D is ambiguous. The germline CDR1 and CDR2 sequences are SGDLS and YYNGEE. The V and J ends lost 0 bases and 4 bases respectively, with 13 bases between them. The CDR3 sequence is 15 residues long. The CDR3 spells CASSVGYEGPYGYTF. DNA for the CDR3: TGTGCCAGCAGCGTAGGGTACGAAGGGCCCTATGGCTACACCTTC.

The V and J genes are TRBV29-1 and TRBJ1-1; a possible D gene is TRBD1 (6 bases). CDR1 and CDR2 from the germline V gene are SQVTM and ANQGSEA. The CDR3 spans 14 residues. V gave up 5 bases and J gave up 2 bases, with 15 bases separating them. CDR3 DNA: TGCAGCGTTCAAAGGGAAGGGGGAAACACTGAAGCTTTCTTT. This sequence encodes CSVQREGGNTEAFF.

The chain links TRBV13 to TRBJ2-3; no reliable D call. V gave up 4 bases and J gave up 2 bases, with 13 bases separating them. The CDR3 covers 15 residues. Germline CDR1 reads PRHDT; CDR2 reads FYEKMQ (reference sequence). CDR3 amino acids: CASSSTDKHTDTQYF. Written as DNA, the CDR3 is TGTGCCAGCAGCTCTACCGACAAACACACAGATACGCAGTATTTT.

This chain joins TRBV11-1 and TRBJ2-5, with 9 bases aligning to TRBD2. This CDR3 region has 24 residues. Trimming cost V 3 bases and J 4 bases; bases outside gene matches: 33. Looked up from germline, CDR1 is SGHAT and CDR2 is FQDESV (reference sequence). The CDR3 nucleotides are TGTGCCAGCAGCTTCCCGGGCCGGGGGCACCAAGTAAAGTTAGCGGGAGATTTATTAGAGACCCAGTACTTC. It encodes CASSFPGRGHQVKLAGDLLETQYF. Looking up the rest from reference TRBV11-1 and TRBJ2-5 gives the full variable domain: EAEVAQSPRYKITEKSQAVAFWCDPISGHATLYWYRQILGQGPELLVQFQDESVVDDSQLPKDRFSAERLKGVDSTLKIQPAELGDSAMYLCASSFPGRGHQVKLAGDLLETQYFGPGTRLLVL.

The chain couples TRBV12-3 or TRBV12-4 to TRBJ2-3, with 9 bases matching TRBD2. The trim removed 5 bases at V and 5 bases at J, leaving 5 bases unmatched. The CDR3 spans 14 residues. The CDR3 protein is CASSPGLARDTQYF. The CDR3 nucleotides are TGTGCCAGCAGTCCCGGACTAGCGAGAGATACGCAGTATTTT.

The chain links TRBV7-9 to TRBJ1-2; tentative D call: TRBD1 (5 bases). Germline CDR1 SEHNR, CDR2 FQNEAQ (reference sequence). V lost 5 bases and J lost 8, with 18 bases in between. The CDR3 extends over 14 amino acids. CDR3 amino acids: CASSQTGQNWGYTF. CDR3 sequence (DNA): TGTGCCAGCAGCCAAACCGGACAAAACTGGGGCTACACCTTC.

The J gene is TRBJ1-1, the V gene TRBV3-1; D is perhaps TRBD1 (6 bases). The CDR3 length is 16 residues. V was pared by 3 bases and J by 4 bases, with 18 bases between. Germline V gene data show CDR1 as LGHDT and CDR2 as YNNKEL (reference sequence). The DNA of the CDR3 is TGTGCCAGCAGCCAGTACCCCAGGGGAAGGCGCACTGAAGCTTTCTTT. As protein: CASSQYPRGRRTEAFF.

The V gene is TRBV20-1, the J gene TRBJ2-3; 13 nucleotides line up with TRBD2. Germline lookup yields CDR1 DFQATT and CDR2 SNEGSKA (reference sequence). Trimming cost V 7 bases and J 7 bases; bases outside gene matches: 8. There are 14 residues in the CDR3. The CDR3 here is CSVPGTSGTNTQYF. The CDR3 bases are TGCAGTGTCCCCGGGACTAGCGGGACGAATACGCAGTATTTT.

CDR3 region: CASSLTPKSYGYTF. The CDR3 DNA follows: TGTGCCAGCAGCTTGACACCCAAGTCATATGGCTACACCTTC. The chain couples TRBV7-9 to TRBJ1-2; D is undetermined. Trimming removed 3 bases from V and 5 bases from J, with 13 bases in between. This CDR3 has 14 residues. Germline lookup yields CDR1 SEHNR and CDR2 FQNEAQ (reference sequence).

This chain joins TRBV27 and TRBJ2-3; D may be TRBD1 (5 bases). Looked up from germline, CDR1 is MNHEY and CDR2 is SMNVEV (reference sequence). Trimming stripped 2 bases from V and 1 base from J, with 7 bases between. The CDR3 is made up of 14 amino acids. CDR3 sequence: CASSLGAGTDTQYF. The CDR3 DNA sequence: TGTGCCAGCAGTTTAGGGGCGGGCACAGATACGCAGTATTTT.

The chain couples TRBV30 to TRBJ1-2; perhaps TRBD1 as D (5 bases). V dropped 5 bases and J dropped 13 bases, with 26 bases sitting between them. This CDR3 is 14 amino acids long. CDR1 GTSNPN and CDR2 SVGIG come from the germline V gene (reference sequence). CDR3 in DNA: TGTGCCTGGGGCCTTGGGGAGGGGACCCGTTACAGCACCTTC. It specifies CAWGLGEGTRYSTF.

This rearrangement joins TRBV11-2 to TRBJ2-7, with D perhaps TRBD2 (6 bases). This CDR3 is built from 16 residues. Trimming pared 3 bases from V and 0 bases from J, leaving 15 bases between. Germline assignment: CDR1 SGHAT and CDR2 FQNNGV. The CDR3 DNA reads TGTGCCAGCAGCTTTAGGGCGGGACCAAGCTCCTACGAGCAGTACTTC. It is translated as CASSFRAGPSSYEQYF.

This chain joins TRBV7-9 and TRBJ2-1; D is perhaps TRBD2 (5 bases). Germline V gene data show CDR1 as SEHNR and CDR2 as FQNEAQ (reference sequence). V dropped 10 bases and J dropped 9 bases, with 7 bases sitting between them. The CDR3 has 9 amino acids. The CDR3 nucleotides read TGTGCCACCGAGGGTGAGCAGTTCTTC. It encodes CATEGEQFF.